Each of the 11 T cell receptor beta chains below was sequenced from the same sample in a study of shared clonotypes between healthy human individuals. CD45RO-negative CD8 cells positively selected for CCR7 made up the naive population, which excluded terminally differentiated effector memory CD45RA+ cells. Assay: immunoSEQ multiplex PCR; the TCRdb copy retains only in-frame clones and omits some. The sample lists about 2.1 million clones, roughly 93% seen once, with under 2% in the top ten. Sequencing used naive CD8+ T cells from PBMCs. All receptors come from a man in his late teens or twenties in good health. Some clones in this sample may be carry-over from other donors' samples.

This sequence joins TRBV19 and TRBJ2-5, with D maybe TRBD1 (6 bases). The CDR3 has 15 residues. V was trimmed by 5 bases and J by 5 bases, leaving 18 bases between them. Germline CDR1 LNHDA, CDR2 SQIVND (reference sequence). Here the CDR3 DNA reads TGTGCCAGTAGTTGGGACATAGACTGGGGGGAGACCCAGTACTTC. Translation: CASSWDIDWGETQYF. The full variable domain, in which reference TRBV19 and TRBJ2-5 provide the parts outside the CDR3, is DGGITQSPKYLFRKEGQNVTLSCEQNLNHDAMYWYRQDPGQGLRLIYYSQIVNDFQKGDIAEGYSVSREKKESFPLTVTSAQKNPTAFYLCASSWDIDWGETQYFGPGTRLLVL.

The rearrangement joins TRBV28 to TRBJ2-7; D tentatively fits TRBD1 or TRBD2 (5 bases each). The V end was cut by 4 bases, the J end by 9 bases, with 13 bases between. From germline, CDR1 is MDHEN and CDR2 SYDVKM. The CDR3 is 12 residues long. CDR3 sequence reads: CASSYGTVGQYF. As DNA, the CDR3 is TGTGCCAGCAGTTACGGGACCGTCGGGCAGTACTTC. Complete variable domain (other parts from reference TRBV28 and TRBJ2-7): DVKVTQSSRYLVKRTGEKVFLECVQDMDHENMFWYRQDPGLGLRLIYFSYDVKMKEKGDIPEGYSVSREKKERFSLILESASTNQTSMYLCASSYGTVGQYFGPGTRLTVT.

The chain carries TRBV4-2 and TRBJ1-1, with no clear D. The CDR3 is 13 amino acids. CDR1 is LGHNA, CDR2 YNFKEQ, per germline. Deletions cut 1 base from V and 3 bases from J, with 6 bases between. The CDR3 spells CASSQVRYTEAFF. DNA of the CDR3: TGTGCCAGCAGCCAAGTCAGGTACACTGAAGCTTTCTTT.

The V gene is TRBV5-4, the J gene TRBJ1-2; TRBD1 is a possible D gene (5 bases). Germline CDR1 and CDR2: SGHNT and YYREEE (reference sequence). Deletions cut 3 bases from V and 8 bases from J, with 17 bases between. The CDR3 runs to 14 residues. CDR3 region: CASSSVLGGRGYTF. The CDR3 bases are TGTGCCAGCAGCTCAGTATTGGGGGGGAGAGGCTACACCTTC.

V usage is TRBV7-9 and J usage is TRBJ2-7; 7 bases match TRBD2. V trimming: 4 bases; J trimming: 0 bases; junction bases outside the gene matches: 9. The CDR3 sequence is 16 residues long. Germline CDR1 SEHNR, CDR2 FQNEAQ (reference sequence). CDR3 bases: TGTGCCAGCAGCTCCCCTCCAGCGGGGAGCTCCTACGAGCAGTACTTC. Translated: CASSSPPAGSSYEQYF.

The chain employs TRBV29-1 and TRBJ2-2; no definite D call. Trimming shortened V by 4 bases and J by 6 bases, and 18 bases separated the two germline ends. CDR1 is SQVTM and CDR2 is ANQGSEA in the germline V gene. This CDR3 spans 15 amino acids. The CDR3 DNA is TGCAGCGTTGCTACGGGTTACGCACTGGCCGGGGAGCTGTTTTTT. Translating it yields CSVATGYALAGELFF.

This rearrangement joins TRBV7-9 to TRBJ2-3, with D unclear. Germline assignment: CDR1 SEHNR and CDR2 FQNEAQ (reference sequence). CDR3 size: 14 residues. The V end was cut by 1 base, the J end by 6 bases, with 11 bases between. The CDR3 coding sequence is TGTGCCAGCAGCTTAGGTGATGGTGGGGATACGCAGTATTTT. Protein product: CASSLGDGGDTQYF.

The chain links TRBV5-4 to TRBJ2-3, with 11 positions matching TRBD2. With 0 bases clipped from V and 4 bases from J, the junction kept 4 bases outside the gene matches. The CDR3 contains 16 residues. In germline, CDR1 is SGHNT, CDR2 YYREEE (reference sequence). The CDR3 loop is CASSLGLAGGADTQYF. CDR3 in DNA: TGTGCCAGCAGCTTGGGGCTAGCGGGAGGTGCAGATACGCAGTATTTT.

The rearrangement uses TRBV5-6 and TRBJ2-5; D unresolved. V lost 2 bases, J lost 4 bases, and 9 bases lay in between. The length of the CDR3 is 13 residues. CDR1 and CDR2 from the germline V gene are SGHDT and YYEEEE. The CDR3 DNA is TGTGCCAGCAGCTTCCGATTTGGAGAGACCCAGTACTTC. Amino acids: CASSFRFGETQYF. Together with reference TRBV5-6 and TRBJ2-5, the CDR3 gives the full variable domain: DAGVTQSPTHLIKTRGQQVTLRCSPKSGHDTVSWYQQALGQGPQFIFQYYEEEERQRGNFPDRFSGHQFPNYSSELNVNALLLGDSALYLCASSFRFGETQYFGPGTRLLVL.

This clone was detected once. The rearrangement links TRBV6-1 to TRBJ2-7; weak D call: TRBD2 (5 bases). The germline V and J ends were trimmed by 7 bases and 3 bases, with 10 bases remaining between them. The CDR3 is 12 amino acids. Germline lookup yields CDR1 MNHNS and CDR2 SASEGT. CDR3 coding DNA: TGTGCCAGCACAGGAGGTATCTACGAGCAGTACTTC. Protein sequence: CASTGGIYEQYF.

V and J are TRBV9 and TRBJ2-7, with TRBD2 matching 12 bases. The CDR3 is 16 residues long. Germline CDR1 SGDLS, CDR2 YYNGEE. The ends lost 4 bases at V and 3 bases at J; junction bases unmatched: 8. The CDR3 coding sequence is TGTGCCAGCAGCCCCAGACTAGCGGGAGAGGTCTACGAGCAGTACTTC. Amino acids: CASSPRLAGEVYEQYF.